The 27 T cell receptor beta chains given below trace back to one sample, sequenced in a study of spatial heterogeneity in lung cancer. Stated time point: sample taken at primary tumor resection. Sequencing was performed on whole RNA extracted from tumor and nontumor lung tissue, or from frozen PBMC, and the material was left unsorted. TCRdb used MiXCR to reprocess the 5' RACE reads, holding one entry per CDR3 protein. The table includes 3,000 or so distinct CDR3 sequences, 8% to 10% detected once. Sequencing used normal lung tissue next to the tumor, obtained at surgery. The receptors stem from a male donor with early-stage non-small cell lung cancer.

This clonotype is medium-sized. This beta chain came through as a stray read in a library set up for alpha chains, and its size says little. The chain has TRBV25-1 and TRBJ2-3; possible D gene TRBD2, 6 bases. Germline CDR1 is MGHDK and CDR2 is SYGVNS. The CDR3 is 15 amino acids. Trimming removed 3 bases from V and 0 bases from J, with 10 bases in between. CDR3 nucleotides: TGTGCCAGCAGTGAGAAGAGCGGGAGCACAGATACGCAGTATTTT. Its translation is CASSEKSGSTDTQYF.

Relative to its sample, this clonotype is medium-sized. A library made for alpha chains picked up this beta chain off target, so its size means little. The chain uses TRBV28 and TRBJ2-3, with 7 bases matching TRBD2. The CDR3 is made up of 14 amino acids. V lost 6 bases, J lost 1 base, and 4 bases stayed unmatched. CDR1 and CDR2 from the germline V gene are MDHEN and SYDVKM. The CDR3 loop reads CASSFLAGTDTQYF. CDR3 nucleotides: TGTGCCAGCAGCTTCCTAGCGGGCACAGATACGCAGTATTTT.

By frequency in the sample, this clonotype is medium-sized. This beta chain is an unintended read in a library built for alpha chains; its size means little. This chain connects TRBV12-3 or TRBV12-4 to TRBJ2-7; perhaps TRBD1 as D (6 bases). Trimming took 10 bases from V and 1 from J, leaving 23 bases between them. The CDR3 runs to 16 residues. This chain's CDR3 is CATQNLDSYGSYEQYF. CDR3 in DNA: TGTGCCACCCAGAACCTGGACAGCTACGGATCCTACGAGCAGTACTTC.

There are many counts of this clonotype. A library made for alpha chains picked up this beta chain off target, so its size means little. The rearrangement links TRBV27 to TRBJ2-7, with D perhaps matching TRBD1 (6 bases). Trimming cost V 6 bases and J 0 bases, with 12 bases left between them. The CDR3 length is 14 residues. Germline CDR1 and CDR2: MNHEY and SMNVEV (reference sequence). CDR3 protein: CASSPGTNSYEQYF. The CDR3 DNA follows: TGTGCCAGCAGCCCCGGGACAAACTCCTACGAGCAGTACTTC.

This clonotype is classed as medium-sized (0.01 to 0.1%). The size of this beta chain means little, since it is a stray read in a library made for alpha chains. V usage is TRBV30 and J usage is TRBJ1-3; D is possibly TRBD1 (5 bases). Germline V gives CDR1 GTSNPN, CDR2 SVGIG (reference sequence). V gave up 1 base and J gave up 0 bases, with 7 bases separating them. The CDR3 is made up of 14 amino acids. The CDR3 DNA sequence: TGTGCCTGGAGTGGAGGGACCTCTGGAAACACCATATATTTT. Amino acid sequence: CAWSGGTSGNTIYF.

Within the sample, this clonotype is medium-sized. The library was designed around alpha chains, so this beta chain is a stray read whose abundance carries little weight. The chain is built from TRBV12-3 or TRBV12-4 and TRBJ1-1; D remains ambiguous. This CDR3 has 17 residues. The ends were cut back, 5 bases at V and 3 bases at J, with 22 bases in the middle. In nucleotides, the CDR3 is TGTGCCAGCAGTCCCTCGCGGGGTTATGCAGGAGACACTGAAGCTTTCTTT. Protein: CASSPSRGYAGDTEAFF.

On this clonotype: A library prepared for alpha chains yielded this beta chain as an off-target read; its size is of little meaning. The CDR3 spells CSARYSGVPGELFF. The CDR3 nucleotides are TGCAGTGCTAGGTATTCGGGAGTCCCCGGGGAGCTGTTTTTT. V and J are TRBV20-1 and TRBJ2-2; perhaps TRBD2 as D (6 bases). Between the trimmed V and J ends, which lost 3 bases and 6 bases, there was a span of 14 bases. The germline V gene has CDR1 DFQATT and CDR2 SNEGSKA (reference sequence). This CDR3 is 14 amino acids long.

This clonotype is labeled as medium-sized. This beta chain slipped into a library made for alpha chains as a stray read, so its size is not meaningful. The rearrangement links TRBV6-5 to TRBJ1-6; 8 bases agree with TRBD1. The junction had 10 bases not matched to a gene; V was cut back by 4 bases and J by 5 bases. Germline CDR1 and CDR2: MNHEY and SVGAGI. The CDR3 consists of 17 residues. The CDR3 DNA is TGTGCCAGCAGTTTCCACCTAGGACAGGGCAATAATTCACCCCTCCACTTT. It codes for CASSFHLGQGNNSPLHF.

This clonotype qualifies as medium-sized. This beta chain is a stray sequence in a library constructed for alpha chains; its clone size is not meaningful. This chain uses TRBV27 with TRBJ2-3, with D tentatively TRBD1 (7 bases). Germline V CDR1 and CDR2: MNHEY, SMNVEV (reference sequence). Trimming took 5 bases from V and 2 from J, leaving 17 bases between them. CDR3 length: 16 residues. CDR3 bases: TGTGCCAGCAGTCCCCGTGCAGGGGGGCACACAGATACGCAGTATTTT. This gives the protein CASSPRAGGHTDTQYF.

In this sample, this clonotype turned up many times. A library prepared for alpha chains yielded this beta chain as an off-target read; its size is of little meaning. The rearrangement links TRBV18 to TRBJ2-1; 10 bases fit TRBD1. Germline V lookup: CDR1 KGHSH, CDR2 LQKENI. This CDR3 contains 15 residues. V shed 3 bases and J 5 bases; nucleotides not matched to a gene: 4. The CDR3 bases are TGTGCCAGCTCACCCTGGACAGGGGGTAACAATGAGCAGTTCTTC. It encodes CASSPWTGGNNEQFF.

This clonotype was seen ten or more times. This beta chain came through as a stray read in a library set up for alpha chains, and its size says little. The gene calls are TRBV3-1 and TRBJ2-7; 8 nucleotides line up with TRBD2. Germline CDR1 reads LGHDT; CDR2 reads YNNKEL (reference sequence). The CDR3 is made up of 15 amino acids. V lost 0 bases to trimming and J lost 3 bases; unmatched junction nucleotides: 4. CDR3 coding DNA: TGTGCCAGCAGCCAAGAACAGCGGGGGAGCTACGAGCAGTACTTC. Protein sequence: CASSQEQRGSYEQYF.

The sample holds many counts of this clonotype. A library made for alpha chains picked up this beta chain off target, so its size means little. The chain uses TRBV10-3 and TRBJ2-1; tentatively, D is TRBD2 (5 bases). The CDR3 contains 17 residues. With 6 bases removed from V and 4 bases from J, the gap between germline ends came to 22 bases. Germline lookup yields CDR1 ENHRY and CDR2 SYGVKD. Here the CDR3 reads CAIRRFPSSGDYNEQFF. CDR3 DNA: TGTGCCATCAGGAGGTTCCCTAGCTCCGGGGATTACAATGAGCAGTTCTTC.

The sample holds many counts of this clonotype. The library was designed around alpha chains, so this beta chain is a stray read whose abundance carries little weight. The chain has TRBV6-5 and TRBJ2-1, with D perhaps matching TRBD2 (6 bases). Germline V gene data show CDR1 as MNHEY and CDR2 as SVGAGI. The CDR3 covers 13 residues. V gave up 8 bases and J gave up 8 bases, with 16 bases separating them. The CDR3 nucleotides read TGTGCCAGCGGCCCACTAGGAGGGGATGAGCAGTTCTTC. Protein sequence: CASGPLGGDEQFF.

This clonotype is termed medium-sized. As an off-target read in a library built for alpha chains, this beta chain has a frequency of little significance. The rearrangement links TRBV12-3 or TRBV12-4 to TRBJ2-1; D might be TRBD1 or TRBD2, each matching 6 bases. Between the trimmed V and J ends, which lost 6 bases and 7 bases, there was a span of 10 bases. The CDR3 runs to 12 residues. In DNA, the CDR3 is TGTGCCAGCAGCCTAGGGGGGAATGAGCAGTTCTTC. Encoded protein: CASSLGGNEQFF.

This clonotype was seen ten or more times. Found in a library prepared for alpha chains, this beta chain is an off-target read, and its abundance has little meaning. The gene calls are TRBV3-1 and TRBJ1-3, with a possible D match to TRBD1 (5 bases). Germline CDR1 and CDR2: LGHDT and YNNKEL (reference sequence). V dropped 2 bases and J dropped 4 bases, with 21 bases sitting between them. CDR3 length: 18 amino acids. CDR3 coding DNA: TGTGCCAGCAGCCAATTTGCGAACCCGGCCGGGGGAGGAAACACCATATATTTT. Protein: CASSQFANPAGGGNTIYF.

In this sample, this clonotype is medium-sized. This beta chain slipped into a library made for alpha chains as a stray read, so its size is not meaningful. This chain joins TRBV5-4 and TRBJ2-4; 9 bases align to TRBD2. V trimming: 0 bases; J trimming: 2 bases; junction bases outside the gene matches: 9. Per germline, CDR1 SGHNT and CDR2 YYREEE (reference sequence). This CDR3 contains 18 residues. The CDR3 here is CASSLAASGAHSKNIQYF. Here the CDR3 DNA reads TGTGCCAGCAGCTTGGCCGCTAGCGGGGCGCACTCCAAAAACATTCAGTACTTC.

A remark on this clonotype: With the library built for alpha chains, this beta chain is off target and its frequency is not meaningful. J is TRBJ1-5 and V is TRBV20-1; D remains unclear. This CDR3 has 12 amino acids. Germline loops: CDR1 DFQATT, CDR2 SNEGSKA (reference sequence). The germline V and J ends were trimmed by 6 bases and 7 bases, with 13 bases remaining between them. The DNA of the CDR3 is TGCAGTGCCTACCACAGTGACCAGCCCCAGCATTTT. Its protein product is CSAYHSDQPQHF.

In this sample, this clonotype turned up many times. This beta chain is an off-target read within a library intended for alpha chains, so its frequency means little. This chain connects TRBV6-1 to TRBJ1-2; D remains unclear. The ends were cut back, 1 base at V and 8 bases at J, with 17 bases in the middle. Germline V gives CDR1 MNHNS, CDR2 SASEGT. The CDR3 consists of 15 residues. The DNA of the CDR3 is TGTGCCAGCAGTGAAGGGGCCGCCATCTTAGGAGGCTACACCTTC. It translates to CASSEGAAILGGYTF.

This clonotype occurred many times. This beta chain is off target for a library built for alpha chains, so its abundance means little. The J gene is TRBJ1-1, the V gene TRBV15, with 9 bases matching TRBD1. The J segment lost 8 bases and the V segment lost 0 bases, leaving 7 bases of the junction unmatched. Germline CDR1 reads LNHNV; CDR2 reads YYDKDF (reference sequence). The CDR3 spans 15 residues. CDR3 protein: CATSRDGTGLTEAFF. The CDR3 region has the DNA TGTGCCACCAGCAGAGATGGGACAGGGTTGACCGAAGCTTTCTTT.

This clonotype is labeled as medium-sized (0.01 to 0.1%). Found in a library prepared for alpha chains, this beta chain is an off-target read, and its abundance has little meaning. This rearrangement joins TRBV20-1 to TRBJ2-7; the D is unclear. V was trimmed by 6 bases and J by 2 bases, leaving 20 bases between them. The CDR3 extends over 15 amino acids. Germline assignment: CDR1 DFQATT and CDR2 SNEGSKA (reference sequence). This chain's CDR3 is CSAPDPGGNTYEQYF. The CDR3 DNA follows: TGCAGTGCCCCGGACCCCGGCGGTAACACCTACGAGCAGTACTTC.

Comments on this clonotype: This beta chain is a stray read from a library made for alpha chains; its abundance is not meaningful. The chain joins TRBV29-1 to TRBJ2-3; weak D call: TRBD2 (6 bases). This CDR3 contains 13 residues. Trimming removed 0 bases at V and 3 bases at J, with 7 bases between. The germline V gene encodes CDR1 SQVTM and CDR2 ANQGSEA. CDR3 amino acids: CSVEDRGTDTQYF. The DNA for the CDR3 is TGCAGCGTTGAAGATCGGGGGACAGATACGCAGTATTTT.

By proportion, this clonotype is medium-sized. Because this beta chain is a stray read in a library intended to capture alpha chains, its abundance should not be given much weight. The V gene is TRBV27, the J gene TRBJ1-2, with 7 bases identical to TRBD1. Germline V gives CDR1 MNHEY, CDR2 SMNVEV (reference sequence). The CDR3 is made up of 14 amino acids. The V segment lost 5 bases and the J segment 4 bases; nucleotides outside the gene matches: 7. As DNA, the CDR3 is TGTGCCAGCAGTAAAGATTACAGGGGCTATGGCTACACCTTC. Protein: CASSKDYRGYGYTF.

This clonotype is judged medium-sized. This beta chain is a stray sequence in a library constructed for alpha chains; its clone size is not meaningful. The chain uses TRBV30 and TRBJ2-2; 9 bases line up with TRBD1. V trimming: 0 bases; J trimming: 4 bases; junction bases outside the gene matches: 3. Germline CDR1 and CDR2: GTSNPN and SVGIG (reference sequence). The CDR3 consists of 15 residues. DNA for the CDR3: TGTGCCTGGAGTGTAGGACAGGGGCCCACCGGGGAGCTGTTTTTT. Residues: CAWSVGQGPTGELFF.

This clonotype was observed many times. Being off target in a library aimed at alpha chains, this beta chain has a size of little meaning. V and J are TRBV20-1 and TRBJ1-2; the D is unclear. Germline loops: CDR1 DFQATT, CDR2 SNEGSKA (reference sequence). This CDR3 comprises 14 residues. V was shortened by 1 base and J by 8 bases, with 17 bases between the two germline ends. The CDR3 protein is CSARVPGIGRGYTF. In nucleotides, the CDR3 is TGCAGTGCTAGAGTCCCCGGGATCGGCCGCGGCTACACCTTC.

This clonotype came up many times. Found in a library prepared for alpha chains, this beta chain is an off-target read, and its abundance has little meaning. The J gene is TRBJ1-1, the V gene TRBV5-1; a possible D gene is TRBD1 (6 bases). This CDR3 has 16 residues. V shed 4 bases and J shed 1 base, with 17 bases lying between them. Looked up from germline, CDR1 is SGHRS and CDR2 is YFSETQ. DNA of the CDR3: TGCGCCAGCAGCCTTCGACAGGCCTCTCCGAACACTGAAGCTTTCTTT. This sequence encodes CASSLRQASPNTEAFF.

This clonotype was observed at least ten times. In a library made to pick up alpha chains, this beta chain is a stray read with a size that means little. The chain has TRBV12-3 or TRBV12-4 and TRBJ2-1; D is uncertain. Trimming cost V 5 bases and J 1 base, with 12 bases left between them. The CDR3 contains 15 residues. Written as DNA, the CDR3 is TGTGCCAGCAGTCCAACACCGATATCCTACAATGAGCAGTTCTTC. Its protein product is CASSPTPISYNEQFF.

This clonotype was seen at least ten times. Since the library was made to target alpha chains, this beta chain is a stray read and its abundance is not meaningful. The J gene is TRBJ2-1, the V gene TRBV12-3 or TRBV12-4, with 8 bases lining up with TRBD2. J lost 7 bases, V lost 3 bases, and 5 bases had no gene match. This CDR3 spans 14 amino acids. The CDR3 region is CASSLTSALNEQFF. CDR3 DNA sequence: TGTGCCAGCAGTTTGACTAGCGCTTTAAATGAGCAGTTCTTC.